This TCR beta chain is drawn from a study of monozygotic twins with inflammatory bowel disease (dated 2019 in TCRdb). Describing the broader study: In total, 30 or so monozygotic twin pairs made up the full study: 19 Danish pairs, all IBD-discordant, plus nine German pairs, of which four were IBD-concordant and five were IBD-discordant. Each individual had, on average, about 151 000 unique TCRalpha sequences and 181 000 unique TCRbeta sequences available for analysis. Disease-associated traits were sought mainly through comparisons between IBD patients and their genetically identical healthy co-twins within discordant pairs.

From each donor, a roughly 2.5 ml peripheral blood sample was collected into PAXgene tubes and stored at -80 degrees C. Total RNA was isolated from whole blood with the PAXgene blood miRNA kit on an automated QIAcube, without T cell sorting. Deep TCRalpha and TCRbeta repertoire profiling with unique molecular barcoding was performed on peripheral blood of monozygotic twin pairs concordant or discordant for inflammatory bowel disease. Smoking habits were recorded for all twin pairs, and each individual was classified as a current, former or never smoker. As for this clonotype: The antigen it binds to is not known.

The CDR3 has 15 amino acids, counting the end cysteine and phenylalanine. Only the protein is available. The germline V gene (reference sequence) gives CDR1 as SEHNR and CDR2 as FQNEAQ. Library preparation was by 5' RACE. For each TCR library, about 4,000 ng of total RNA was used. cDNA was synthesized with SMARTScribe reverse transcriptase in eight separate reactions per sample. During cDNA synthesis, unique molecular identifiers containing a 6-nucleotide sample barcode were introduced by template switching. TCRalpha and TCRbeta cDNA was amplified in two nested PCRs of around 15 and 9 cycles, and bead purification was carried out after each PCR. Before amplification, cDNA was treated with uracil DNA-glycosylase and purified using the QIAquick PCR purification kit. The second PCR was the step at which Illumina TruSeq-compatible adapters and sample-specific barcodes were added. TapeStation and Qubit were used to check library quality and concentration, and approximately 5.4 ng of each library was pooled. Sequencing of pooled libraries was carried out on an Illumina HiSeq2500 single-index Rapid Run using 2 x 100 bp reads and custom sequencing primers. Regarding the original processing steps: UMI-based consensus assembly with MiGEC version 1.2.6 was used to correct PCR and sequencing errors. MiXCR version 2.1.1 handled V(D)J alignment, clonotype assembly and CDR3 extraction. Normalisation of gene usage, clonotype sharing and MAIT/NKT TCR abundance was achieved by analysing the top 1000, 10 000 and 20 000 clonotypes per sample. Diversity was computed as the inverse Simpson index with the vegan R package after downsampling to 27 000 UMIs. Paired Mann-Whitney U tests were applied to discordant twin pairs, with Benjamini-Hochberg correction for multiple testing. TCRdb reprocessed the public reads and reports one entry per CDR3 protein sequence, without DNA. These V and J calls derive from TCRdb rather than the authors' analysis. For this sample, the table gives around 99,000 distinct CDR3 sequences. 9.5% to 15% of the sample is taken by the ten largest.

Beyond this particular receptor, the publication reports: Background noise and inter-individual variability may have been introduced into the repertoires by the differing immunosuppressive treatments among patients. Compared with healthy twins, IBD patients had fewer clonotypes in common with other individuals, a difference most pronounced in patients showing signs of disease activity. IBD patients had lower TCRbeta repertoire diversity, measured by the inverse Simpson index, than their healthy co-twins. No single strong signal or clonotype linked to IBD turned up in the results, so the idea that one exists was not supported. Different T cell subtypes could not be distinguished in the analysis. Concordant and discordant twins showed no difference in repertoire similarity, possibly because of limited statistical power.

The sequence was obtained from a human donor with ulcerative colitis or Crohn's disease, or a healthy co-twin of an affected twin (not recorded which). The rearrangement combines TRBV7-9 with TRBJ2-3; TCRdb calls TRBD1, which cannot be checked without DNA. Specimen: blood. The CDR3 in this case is CASSPGTGGTDTQYF.